This T cell receptor beta chain derives from a study of cytomegalovirus exposure and HLA in healthy donors (dated 2017 in TCRdb). For the wider study: According to an earlier analysis of around 600 of the donors, about 179 million T cells yielded some 110 million unique TCR beta sequences and approximately 280 Gb of sequence data. About 300 gigabases of sequencing data and some 85 million unique TCR sequences were included in an early release covering several hundred HLA-typed donors. The genetic ancestry cluster associated with self-reported Caucasian donors included 81% of the roughly 360 genotyped donors. The study aimed to test whether signatures of past pathogen exposure could be identified by cataloging public T cell receptors. The study used immunosequencing to profile the T cell repertoires of several hundred subjects and linked those repertoires to cytomegalovirus serostatus. In addition to the first cohort of several hundred subjects, a separate validation cohort of approximately 110 different subjects was used. To predict cytomegalovirus infection status, the study combined high-throughput TCR immunosequencing, statistical association of individual TCRs with disease status, and machine learning. A later analysis re-examined previously published TCR beta repertoires from just over 650 donors and added high-resolution HLA genotyping to investigate patterns of TCR occurrence. The later analysis used no new phenotypic data to find candidate immune exposures, relying instead on TCR beta sequences and their occurrence across donors. In an earlier analysis of 587 of the donors, high-throughput TCR beta sequencing was used to judge whether each TCR beta V gene segment behaved as functional or pseudogenic. Donor age, sex, ethnicity and CMV serostatus were collected together with the repertoire data. Genome-wide SNP genotypes for about 65% of the roughly 700 donors were used in a later genetic analysis, which treated that subset as a discovery cohort. All discovery cohort repertoires had been generated on a single sequencing platform. Both class I and class II loci were covered by HLA typing, at four-digit resolution. The number of typed donors differed by locus: roughly 620-640 for A, B, C, DRB1 and DQB1; some 500 for DQA1; 606 for DPA1; and 400 to 480 for DPB1. Several DR-DQ haplotypes were handled as single units for association and clustering, since linkage in the cohort was strong. Across under 500 genotyped donors of the cohort, an average of about 250,000 unique TCR beta nucleotide sequences per donor were sequenced, and around 19% of those sequences were non-productive.

What the study reported, not specific to this receptor: According to a later analysis, TCR association rates differed among HLA loci, with DRB1 alleles showing the most associated TCRs and HLA-C alleles showing the fewest. In a later analysis, HLA-associated TCR beta chains were found to be more clonally expanded and to have lower generation probabilities than equally common non-associated chains. A further reported finding was that TCR beta sequences accurately predicted the HLA-A and HLA-B alleles for most subjects in the first cohort. Because counts were too low, roughly 16 rarely observed V segments, including chromosome 9 orphons, were left out of the earlier analysis of 587 of the donors. An association between a missense DCLRE1C variant and V-gene and J-gene trimming of TCR beta chains was found in a later genetic analysis and replicated in an independent cohort. Because HLA typing was missing for some donors at each locus, association tests included only the typed subset. Most CMV-associated TCR beta chains appeared to be HLA-restricted in a later analysis, and the HLA associations seemed to be driven largely by CMV exposure. Some IMGT-functional V segments, including TRBV6-2 and TRBV6-3, could not be distinguished by the 87-base-pair reads and were therefore excluded. When HLA alleles, especially DR and DQ, strongly co-occurred, TCR associations were difficult to assign to individual alleles. Roughly uniform sequencing depth across donors was assumed in presence/absence analyses, although this assumption may not hold. The classifier was reported to diagnose cytomegalovirus status with high specificity and sensitivity in both the original cohort and the validation cohort. Correlated functional status among segregating V segments might be attributable to linkage disequilibrium, but an unknown experimental factor could not be ruled out. According to a later genetic analysis, donors in an Asian-associated ancestry cluster had fewer N-insertions in productive TCRs than the approximately 650-donor mean. Specific HLA alleles were associated with more than 15,000 TCR beta sequences at a false discovery rate of 0.05 in a later analysis. For the cohort, immune exposure information was limited to CMV serostatus. While some public TCRs were present in many individuals, most TCR sequences turned up only very rarely across donors. In the study, around 150 TCR beta chains were listed as associated with cytomegalovirus. In a later analysis, several top co-occurrence clusters were reported to appear linked to parvovirus B19, influenza, CMV and Epstein-Barr virus. In an earlier analysis of several hundred of the donors, most TCR beta V segments were observed in productive rearrangements about 87% or about 30% of the time, broadly matching IMGT annotations. This cohort had only TCR beta chains sequenced, and the lack of alpha or paired-chain data limited which features could be detected. A few of the identified cytomegalovirus-associated TCR beta chains were confirmed in vitro to be specific for cytomegalovirus antigens. According to the authors, the approach could potentially be generalized to other disease states and immunological phenotypes. A cluster of highly shared sequence variants was judged likely to be a technical artifact of the sequencing pipeline.

The cohort consisted of fewer than 700 healthy bone marrow donors. At the time of sampling, all cohort members were nominally healthy, though unrecorded immune exposures were likely present. The donor tested CMV seronegative and was one of the 352 seronegative cohort members. A peripheral blood sample was provided by each donor, and peripheral blood mononuclear cells were used for TCR beta sequencing. Genomic DNA was extracted from the blood cell samples with the Qiagen DNeasy Blood Extraction Kit. The CDR3 spans 16 residues, from the cysteine through the phenylalanine. The entry retains the CDR3 DNA only, 48 bases that are in frame from base 1. Trimming removed 0 bases from V and 4 bases from J; the gene matches leave 8 bases unexplained. Sequences MDHEN (CDR1) and SYDVKM (CDR2) are obtained from the germline V gene. This clone was seen only once. Its specific antigen is unknown. Per-nucleotide qualities are absent, and no much larger clonotype sits a single base away.

The method was the immunoSEQ multiplex PCR assay. A mixture of 60 forward primers for TCR Vbeta segments and 13 reverse primers for TCR Jbeta segments was used in the multiplex PCR. Amplification of the CDR3 region of rearranged TCR beta genes was performed with a multiplex PCR assay on genomic DNA. On the Illumina HiSeq System, the amplified TCR beta libraries were sequenced as 87-base-pair reads. In the source study's methods: A later analysis counted tens of millions of unique TCR beta chains across the 666 repertoires, and some 11 million of these chains were shared by at least two donors. To remove PCR and sequencing errors, raw reads were error-corrected and collapsed into unique sequences using a nearest-neighbor algorithm that merged closely related sequences. To assign V, D and J gene segments, CDR3 sequences were aligned to IMGT reference sequences. For a sequence to be retained, a match of at least six nucleotides to both a V gene segment and a J gene segment was required. A rearrangement counted as productive if the CDR3 had no stop codons and remained in frame with V and J, and every other rearrangement counted as non-productive. CDR3 was defined according to IMGT convention as the region running from the second conserved V-encoded cysteine to the conserved J-encoded phenylalanine. In an earlier analysis of roughly 610 of the donors, sequences lacking an unambiguous match to a single V gene segment were excluded. In an earlier analysis of 450 to 750 of the donors, a V segment was called functional when productive rearrangements were above 56.7%, and segregating when the standard deviation between donors exceeded 5%. A statistical classification framework was developed to diagnose cytomegalovirus status using the catalog of TCR beta chain sequences. In a later analysis, V and J genes were assigned by comparing TCR nucleotide sequences against IMGT/GENE-DB human TR gene sequences. Using the TCRdist pipeline, a later analysis assigned CDR3 sequences along with most-parsimonious VDJ recombination scenarios. In a later analysis, each TCR beta chain was defined by its CDR3 amino acid sequence together with its V-gene family, and reads lacking a unique V-gene family were excluded. A later analysis removed 500 to 600 highly shared, low-generation-probability nucleotide sequences to deal with suspected cross-contamination and a sequencing artifact. In a later analysis, a clonal expansion index was calculated for each public chain from normalized within-repertoire ranks of inferred template counts. A later analysis computed generation probabilities with a VDJ recombination model fitted to out-of-frame rearrangements, and checked the results against IGoR. In a later analysis, TCR-TCR, TCR-HLA and TCR-CMV co-occurrence was scored with hypergeometric tests, and a repertoire-size bias correction was applied to TCR pairs. False discovery rates were estimated in a later analysis by permuting HLA or CMV assignments 20 times. In a later analysis, co-occurring TCRs were grouped using DBSCAN, and TCRdist sequence similarity was added for clustering within HLA-allele-positive subsets. Repertoires with fewer than 30,000 or more than 120,000 public chains were left out of co-occurrence clustering, as were a handful of repertoires with anomalous nucleotide sharing. TCRdb provides this immuneACCESS table in a form limited to in-frame rearrangements. Some clones are lacking; in checked studies, under half of them reflect an unresolved V gene, and why the rest are absent is not known. The V and J calls and clone size come from that table; D and trimming were worked out from the DNA. This sample has about 210,000 clones in its table, and 65% to 90% of those were observed once. The top ten constitute approximately 0.31% of the sample.

The rearranged chain carries TRBV28 and TRBJ2-7, and 8 junctional nucleotides match TRBD2. Sequenced: PBMCs. The TCR sequence derives from a woman in her 30s in good health and CMV-seronegative. The CDR3 has the sequence CASSLWAGGGRYEQYF. At the DNA level, the sequence is TGTGCCAGCAGTTTATGGGCGGGGGGAGGCAGGTACGAGCAGTACTTC.